This TCR beta chain came from a study of T cell responses to AZD1222 COVID-19 vaccine. Points from the study as a whole: Spike regions recognized by vaccine-associated CD4 TCRs spanned the protein, led by 160-218 and 743-854.

Unmatched junction bases numbered 4, after V lost 6 bases and J lost 5 bases. Germline V CDR1 and CDR2: MDHEN, SYDVKM. The CDR3 consists of 13 residues. Produced via immunoSEQ multiplex PCR; TCRdb's table is partial and in-frame only. The table shows about 260,000 clones, with 90% to 95% occurring only once. As for this clone: Its antigen remains unidentified.

The chain has TRBV28 and TRBJ1-5, with 7 bases matching TRBD1. Sequencing was performed on peripheral blood, taken on day 0 of AZD1222 vaccination. This TCR derives from an adult in good health. CDR3 in amino acids: CASRGQTHQPQHF. The DNA of the CDR3 is TGTGCCAGCAGGGGACAGACCCATCAGCCCCAGCATTTT.